Below, 19 T cell receptor beta chains from the same sample are listed, as sequenced in a study of T cell responses to AZD1222 COVID-19 vaccine. Generated by immunoSEQ multiplex PCR, the TCRdb table keeps only in-frame clones and is missing some. This table has 80,000 to 130,000 clones, 87% appearing once. Source: peripheral blood, taken on day 0 of AZD1222 vaccination. These receptors were taken from an adult in good health.

The CDR3: CASSLPWDTEAFF. In nucleotides, the CDR3 is TGTGCCAGCAGCTTACCGTGGGACACTGAAGCTTTCTTT. This chain joins TRBV7-9 and TRBJ1-1; D call uncertain. The ends were cut back, 2 bases at V and 3 bases at J, with 7 bases in the middle. The V gene's germline CDR1 is SEHNR and CDR2 FQNEAQ (reference sequence). This CDR3 spans 13 amino acids.

The chain carries TRBV2 and TRBJ1-5; D gene ambiguous. Trimming left V 5 bases short and J 6 bases short, with 8 bases between. Looked up from germline, CDR1 is SNHLY and CDR2 is FYNNEI. The CDR3 runs 12 residues. The CDR3 loop is CASSWTAQPQHF. The CDR3 DNA sequence: TGTGCCAGCAGTTGGACGGCTCAGCCCCAGCATTTT.

The V gene is TRBV19, the J gene TRBJ1-4, with TRBD1 matching over 7 bases. V gave up 7 bases and J gave up 3 bases; unmatched junction bases: 5. The germline CDR1 and CDR2 sequences are LNHDA and SQIVND (reference sequence). The CDR3 length is 14 residues. The chain's CDR3 is CASKGAVANEKLFF. The CDR3 nucleotides are TGTGCCAGTAAGGGGGCTGTAGCTAATGAAAAACTGTTTTTT.

V gene TRBV18 combines with J gene TRBJ1-4; D not resolved. The CDR3 is 15 amino acids. Trimming cost V 3 bases and J 7 bases, with 15 bases left between them. Per the germline V gene, CDR1 is KGHSH and CDR2 is LQKENI. The DNA for the CDR3 is TGTGCCAGCTCACCCACCCCTAGTAATGGTGAAAAACTGTTTTTT. Translated: CASSPTPSNGEKLFF.

This sequence joins TRBV7-9 and TRBJ1-6; D is possibly TRBD1 (6 bases). The CDR3 is 14 residues long. V lost 2 bases and J lost 7, with 9 bases in between. Germline V gives CDR1 SEHNR, CDR2 FQNEAQ (reference sequence). CDR3 loop: CASSLQQGNSPLHF. CDR3 nucleotide sequence: TGTGCCAGCAGCTTACAACAGGGAAATTCACCCCTCCACTTT. Supplemented by reference TRBV7-9 and TRBJ1-6, the full variable domain reads DTGVSQNPRHKITKRGQNVTFRCDPISEHNRLYWYRQTLGQGPEFLTYFQNEAQLEKSRLLSDRFSAERPKGSFSTLEIQRTEQGDSAMYLCASSLQQGNSPLHFGNGTRLTVT.

The V call is TRBV7-3, the J call TRBJ1-1; 7 positions match TRBD1. From germline, CDR1 is SGHTA and CDR2 FQGTGA. After removal of 5 bases from V and 0 bases from J, the junction contained 6 bases not matched to a gene. CDR3 length equals 15 residues. CDR3: CASSETGSVNTEAFF. DNA for the CDR3: TGTGCCAGCAGCGAGACAGGGTCGGTGAACACTGAAGCTTTCTTT.

The V call is TRBV5-1, the J call TRBJ2-7; 9 bases are shared with TRBD2. V dropped 2 bases and J dropped 1; count of bases not matched to a gene: 1. CDR3 length: 14 residues. Germline V gene lookup returns CDR1 SGHRS and CDR2 YFSETQ. The CDR3 DNA reads as TGCGCCAGCAGCTTAAGCGGGGGGTCCTACGAGCAGTACTTC. Translation gives CASSLSGGSYEQYF. The full variable domain, completed using reference TRBV5-1 and TRBJ2-7, is KAGVTQTPRYLIKTRGQQVTLSCSPISGHRSVSWYQQTPGQGLQFLFEYFSETQRNKGNFPGRFSGRQFSNSRSEMNVSTLELGDSALYLCASSLSGGSYEQYFGPGTRLTVT.

The genes are TRBV7-9 and TRBJ1-4; unclear D gene. The CDR3 is made up of 14 amino acids. Trimming removed 5 bases from V and 5 bases from J, with 12 bases in between. Germline V gene lookup returns CDR1 SEHNR and CDR2 FQNEAQ (reference sequence). This CDR3 reads CASSQTGSNEKLFF. The CDR3 bases are TGTGCCAGCAGCCAAACGGGGTCCAATGAAAAACTGTTTTTT. Complete variable domain (other parts from reference TRBV7-9 and TRBJ1-4): DTGVSQNPRHKITKRGQNVTFRCDPISEHNRLYWYRQTLGQGPEFLTYFQNEAQLEKSRLLSDRFSAERPKGSFSTLEIQRTEQGDSAMYLCASSQTGSNEKLFFGSGTQLSVL.

This CDR3 reads CASSTSLLSWPQHF. The DNA of the CDR3 is TGTGCCAGCAGCACCTCTCTCTTATCCTGGCCCCAGCATTTT. The chain links TRBV6-2 or TRBV6-3 to TRBJ1-5; D is unresolved. V was pared by 6 bases and J by 9 bases, with 18 bases between. This CDR3 comprises 14 residues. Germline CDR1 reads MNHEY; CDR2 reads SVGEGT.

The rearrangement links TRBV18 to TRBJ1-5; possibly TRBD1 for D (6 bases). The CDR3 totals 15 residues. Germline loops: CDR1 KGHSH, CDR2 LQKENI. Trimming removed 6 bases from V and 0 bases from J, with 12 bases in between. CDR3 region: CASSPEGVSNQPQHF. The CDR3 nucleotides are TGTGCCAGCTCCCCGGAGGGGGTTAGCAATCAGCCCCAGCATTTT.

This chain joins TRBV6-5 and TRBJ1-2, with a possible D match to TRBD1 (5 bases). Trimming cost V 4 bases and J 6 bases, with 12 bases left between them. This CDR3 has 13 residues. Per germline, CDR1 MNHEY and CDR2 SVGAGI. The CDR3: CASSFREGHGYTF. The CDR3 DNA reads TGTGCCAGCAGTTTCAGGGAGGGTCATGGCTACACCTTC.

The J gene is TRBJ1-6, the V gene TRBV4-2, with D possibly TRBD1 on 6 matching bases. The CDR3 loop spans 15 amino acids. From germline, CDR1 is LGHNA and CDR2 YNFKEQ. Trimming cost V 1 base and J 7 bases, with 11 bases left between them. The CDR3 sequence: CASSQVGGGNSPLHF. The CDR3, as DNA: TGTGCCAGCAGCCAAGTAGGGGGAGGGAATTCACCCCTCCACTTT.

This rearrangement joins TRBV27 to TRBJ1-4; 8 nucleotides match TRBD1. The V and J ends lost 5 bases and 6 bases, in that order; junction bases with no gene match: 8. This CDR3 is built from 15 residues. Germline CDR1 MNHEY, CDR2 SMNVEV (reference sequence). CDR3 amino acids: CASSLRGRGHEKLFF. As DNA, the CDR3 is TGTGCCAGCAGTCTCCGGGGCAGGGGGCATGAAAAACTGTTTTTT.

The gene calls are TRBV4-3 and TRBJ1-2; D not resolved. This CDR3 is built from 13 residues. CDR1 LGHNA and CDR2 YSLEER come from the germline V gene. Trimming left V 0 bases short and J 4 bases short, with 6 bases between. CDR3 nucleotide sequence: TGCGCCAGCAGCCAAGAGGTCAGCTATGGCTACACCTTC. Translated, it gives CASSQEVSYGYTF.

The rearrangement uses TRBV4-1 and TRBJ1-1, with D hard to call. Trimming removed 2 bases at V and 7 bases at J, with 11 bases between. Germline V gene data show CDR1 as MGHRA and CDR2 as YSYEKL. The CDR3 extends over 13 amino acids. The CDR3 DNA follows: TGCGCCAGCAGCCAAACCGGGGTGGGTGAAGCTTTCTTT. This codes for CASSQTGVGEAFF.

DNA of the CDR3: TGTGCCAGCCAGGACAGGGGTGGCACCGGGGAGCTGTTTTTT. Its translation: CASQDRGGTGELFF. The chain uses TRBV19 and TRBJ2-2, with TRBD1 identical over 9 bases. V trimming: 9 bases; J trimming: 4 bases; junction bases outside the gene matches: 6. The germline CDR1 and CDR2 sequences are LNHDA and SQIVND (reference sequence). CDR3 length: 14 amino acids.

The chain is built from TRBV6-1 and TRBJ1-1; D unclear. CDR1 is MNHNS, CDR2 SASEGT, per germline. The length of the CDR3 is 14 residues. V was pared by 0 bases and J by 3 bases, with 8 bases between. In nucleotides, the CDR3 is TGTGCCAGCAGTGAAGCTGGAGGGCACACTGAAGCTTTCTTT. It specifies CASSEAGGHTEAFF.

V gene TRBV2 combines with J gene TRBJ2-3; 7 positions agree with TRBD1. Germline V gene data show CDR1 as SNHLY and CDR2 as FYNNEI. CDR3 length equals 15 residues. V was pared by 3 bases and J by 3 bases, with 6 bases of the junction left unmatched. The CDR3 loop reads CASSDGQGETDTQYF. The CDR3 nucleotides are TGTGCCAGCAGTGACGGGCAGGGGGAGACAGATACGCAGTATTTT.

This clone was seen only a few times. The J gene is TRBJ1-6, the V gene TRBV30, with D perhaps TRBD1 (5 bases). Per germline, CDR1 GTSNPN and CDR2 SVGIG (reference sequence). The length of the CDR3 is 15 residues. Between the trimmed V and J ends, which lost 2 bases and 8 bases, there was a span of 16 bases. The CDR3 sequence: CAWSTTTTGDSPLHF. CDR3 nucleotide sequence: TGTGCCTGGAGTACAACCACAACGGGGGATTCACCCCTCCACTTT.